These T cell receptor beta chains were read from a single sample in a study of cytomegalovirus exposure and HLA in healthy donors. Data came from immunoSEQ multiplex PCR; TCRdb stores just in-frame clones and leaves some out. The sample carries under 200,000 clones, 76% recorded once. Sequences were obtained from PBMCs. Every receptor here comes from a female donor in good health and CMV-seronegative. CDR3s include the opening cysteine and the closing phenylalanine or tryptophan. The D gene is left open where the match is weak. Expanded clones get a size class; other rows say once, few or many, or leave the size out.

clone_size	j_call	v_call	d_call	cdr3_nt	cdr3_aa
.	TRBJ1-4	TRBV11-2	.	TGTGCCAGCAGCAGAGACGCGGGGGGGGGACGGCCGTATGAAAAACTGTTTTTT	CASSRDAGGGRPYEKLFF
.	TRBJ2-2	TRBV7-9	.	TGTGCCGGGGCAGCCGGGGAGCTGTTTTTT	CAGAAGELFF
.	TRBJ2-7	TRBV6-1	.	TGTGCCAGCAGTGTCGACAGGTGGGTCTACGAGCAGTACTTC	CASSVDRWVYEQYF
.	TRBJ2-5	TRBV7-2	.	TGTGCCAGCAGCTCACGGGGAGCCCAAGAGACCCAGTACTTC	CASSSRGAQETQYF
.	TRBJ2-4	TRBV7-2	TRBD1	TGTGCCAGCAGCTTAATGTCACCGGGACAGAGAGCCAAAAACATTCAGTACTTC	CASSLMSPGQRAKNIQYF
.	TRBJ2-7	TRBV4-1	TRBD2	TGCGCCAGCAGCCAAGATCGCGGGAGGAGCTCCTACGAGCAGTACTTC	CASSQDRGRSSYEQYF
.	TRBJ2-1	TRBV7-9	TRBD1	TGTGCCAGCAGCTCGACAGGGGGTAATGAGCAGTTCTTC	CASSSTGGNEQFF
.	TRBJ2-4	TRBV21-1	.	TGTGCCAGCAGCAAATCTGGGAGGGGCATTCAGTACTTC	CASSKSGRGIQYF
.	TRBJ1-4	TRBV28	.	TGTGCCAGCATCACAGGCGGGGCGTCATATAAGAGTGAAAAACTGTTTTTT	CASITGGASYKSEKLFF
.	TRBJ2-7	TRBV4-1	TRBD1	TGCGCCAGCAGCCAAGAGGACAGGGCGTACGAGCAGTACTTC	CASSQEDRAYEQYF
.	TRBJ1-1	TRBV5-1	.	TGCGCCAGCAGCAGTAGCGCGGCAGAGAACACTGAAGCTTTCTTT	CASSSSAAENTEAFF
.	TRBJ1-3	TRBV11-2	.	TGTGCCAGCAGCTCCCAGGGGAGAGGAAACACCATATATTTT	CASSSQGRGNTIYF
few	TRBJ1-2	TRBV20-1	.	TGCAGTGCGGACAGTTATGGCTACACCTTC	CSADSYGYTF
.	TRBJ2-7	TRBV5-6	.	TGTGCCAGCAGCCACGGACAGCTCCTCTCCTACGAGCAGTACTTC	CASSHGQLLSYEQYF
.	TRBJ2-7	TRBV19	TRBD2	TGTGCCAGTGGGACTAGCGGGAGTCAGTACTTC	CASGTSGSQYF
.	TRBJ2-7	TRBV7-9	.	TGTGCCAGCAGCCCTGGACAGCCATACGAGCAGTACTTC	CASSPGQPYEQYF
.	TRBJ1-6	TRBV4-1	.	TGCGCCAGCAGCCAAGAACAGACAGTCTATAATTCACCCCTCCACTTT	CASSQEQTVYNSPLHF
.	TRBJ1-2	TRBV10-3	.	TGTGCCATCAAGGACATGGATCTCTATGGCTACACCTTC	CAIKDMDLYGYTF
.	TRBJ2-5	TRBV27	TRBD1	TGTGCCAGCAGTCAGACAGGGTCTCGGCGCCAGACCCAGTACTTC	CASSQTGSRRQTQYF
.	TRBJ2-3	TRBV12-5	.	TGTGCTAGTGGTTTGGTACTTCGACGGGGAAGTACGGATACGCAGTATTTT	CASGLVLRRGSTDTQYF
.	TRBJ2-3	TRBV6-6	TRBD2	TGTGCCAGCAGTTACCCGAGCGGGGGGGTCACAGATACGCAGTATTTT	CASSYPSGGVTDTQYF
.	TRBJ1-1	TRBV5-6	TRBD1	TGTGCCAGCAGCCTAAGGGACAGCGTGAACACTGAAGCTTTCTTT	CASSLRDSVNTEAFF
.	TRBJ1-3	TRBV2	.	TGTGCCGGGGAGGGGAGGCCTAGCTCTGGAAACACCATATATTTT	CAGEGRPSSGNTIYF
.	TRBJ2-1	TRBV7-6	TRBD1	TGTGCCAGCACCTTGGGGACAGGGTCGAATGAGCAGTTCTTC	CASTLGTGSNEQFF
.	TRBJ2-3	TRBV9	TRBD2	TGTGCCAGCAGCGTAGGACTAGCGGACACAGATACGCAGTATTTT	CASSVGLADTDTQYF
.	TRBJ1-2	TRBV18	TRBD1	TGTGCCAGCTCACCGGACAGGGGGATTTACGGCTACACCTTC	CASSPDRGIYGYTF
.	TRBJ2-3	TRBV1	.	TGCACCAGCAGCCAAGATTCGGGACAGGGGAGTCAGGAGCAGTATTTT	CTSSQDSGQGSQEQYF
.	TRBJ1-1	TRBV4-3	TRBD1	TGCGCCAGCAGCCCTGGGACAGAGAACACTGAAGCTTTCTTT	CASSPGTENTEAFF
.	TRBJ2-4	TRBV28	.	TGTGCCAGCAGGGCTAGCCGACGCCACCTATACTTC	CASRASRRHLYF
.	TRBJ2-6	TRBV5-6	TRBD2	TGTGCCAGCAGCTTGGGACTAGCGGGGGGCTCTGGGGCCAACGTCCTGACTTTC	CASSLGLAGGSGANVLTF
.	TRBJ1-1	TRBV18	.	TGTGCCAGCTCACCAGCGACCCTCGGAGTGAACACTGAAGCTTTCTTT	CASSPATLGVNTEAFF
once	TRBJ1-3	TRBV10-3	.	TGTGCCATCAGCGTATCTGGAAACACCATATATTTT	CAISVSGNTIYF
.	TRBJ1-2	TRBV18	.	TGTGCCAGCTCATCGACTCAGGGGTTGGACTATGGCTACACCTTC	CASSSTQGLDYGYTF
.	TRBJ1-6	TRBV6-1	.	TGTGCCAGCAGCTTCCGTGGGGGGTTCTCACCCCTCCACTTT	CASSFRGGFSPLHF